This TCR beta chain is from a study of shared clonotypes between healthy human individuals. CDR3 length equals 12 residues. Germline V gives CDR1 SEHNR, CDR2 FQNEAQ (reference sequence). Unmatched junction bases numbered 8, after V lost 5 bases and J lost 14 bases. As regards this clone: Its antigen is as yet unknown.

Healthy and HIV-negative, the adult donors had no recent acute infections or vaccinations. Adult Caucasians living in Nashville, Tennessee made up all of the donors. The study separated CD4+ cells into CD45RA+ naive and CD45RA-negative memory subsets. Repertoires were generated with immunoSEQ multiplex PCR, while TCRdb's copy carries only in-frame clones and drops some. The repertoire holds about 2.4 million clones, approximately 94% seen once, with roughly 0.14% in the top ten. General study findings and limits: Non-shared clonotypes showed lower generation probabilities than clonotypes common to all four donors.

The source is a man aged 18 to 29 in good health. The sequencing sample was made of naive CD4+ T cells sorted from blood. Subset denoted: CD45RA+ positively selected. The chain is built from TRBV7-9 and TRBJ2-3, with 9 bases matching TRBD1. The CDR3 DNA reads as TGTGCCAGCAGCAGCACAGGGGGCCCCGCGTATTTT. This gives the protein CASSSTGGPAYF.